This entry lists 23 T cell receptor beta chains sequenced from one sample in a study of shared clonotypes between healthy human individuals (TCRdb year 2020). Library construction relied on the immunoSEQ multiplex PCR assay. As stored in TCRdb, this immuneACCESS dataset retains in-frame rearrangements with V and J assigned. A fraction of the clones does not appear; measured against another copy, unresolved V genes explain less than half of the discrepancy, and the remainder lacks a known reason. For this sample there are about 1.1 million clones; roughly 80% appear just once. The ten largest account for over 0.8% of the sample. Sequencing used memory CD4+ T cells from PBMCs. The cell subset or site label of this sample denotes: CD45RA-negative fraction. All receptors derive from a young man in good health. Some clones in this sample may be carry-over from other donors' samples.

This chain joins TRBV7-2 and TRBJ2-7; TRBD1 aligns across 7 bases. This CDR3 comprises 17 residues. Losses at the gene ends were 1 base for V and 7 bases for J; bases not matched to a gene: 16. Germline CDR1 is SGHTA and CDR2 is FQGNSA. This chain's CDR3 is CASSLGRIGGAQGEQYF. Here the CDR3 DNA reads TGTGCCAGCAGCTTAGGTCGTATAGGGGGCGCCCAAGGAGAGCAGTACTTC.

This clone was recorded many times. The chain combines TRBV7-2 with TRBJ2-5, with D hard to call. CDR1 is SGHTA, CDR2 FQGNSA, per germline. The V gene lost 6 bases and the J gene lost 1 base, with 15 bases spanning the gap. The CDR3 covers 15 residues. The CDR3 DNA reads TGTGCCAGCAGGCGGACCCCTCGGAGCCAAGAGACCCAGTACTTC. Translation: CASRRTPRSQETQYF.

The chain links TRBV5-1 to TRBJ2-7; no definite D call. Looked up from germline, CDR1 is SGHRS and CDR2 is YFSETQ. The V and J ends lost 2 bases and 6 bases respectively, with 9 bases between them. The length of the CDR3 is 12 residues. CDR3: CASSFRVAEQYF. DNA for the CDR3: TGCGCCAGCAGCTTTAGGGTCGCCGAGCAGTACTTC. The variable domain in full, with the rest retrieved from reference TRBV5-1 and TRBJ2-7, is KAGVTQTPRYLIKTRGQQVTLSCSPISGHRSVSWYQQTPGQGLQFLFEYFSETQRNKGNFPGRFSGRQFSNSRSEMNVSTLELGDSALYLCASSFRVAEQYFGPGTRLTVT.

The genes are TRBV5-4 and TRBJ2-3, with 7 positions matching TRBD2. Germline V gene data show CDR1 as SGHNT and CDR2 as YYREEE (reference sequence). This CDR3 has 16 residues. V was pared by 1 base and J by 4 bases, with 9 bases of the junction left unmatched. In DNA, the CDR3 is TGTGCCAGCAGCTTGAGGGCGGCGGGAGCGGCAGATACGCAGTATTTT. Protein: CASSLRAAGAADTQYF.

The CDR3 sequence: CSAKREAPYEQYF. CDR3 DNA: TGCAGCGCCAAGCGGGAGGCCCCCTACGAGCAGTACTTC. V and J are TRBV29-1 and TRBJ2-7; 9 positions match TRBD2. The CDR3 sequence is 13 residues long. Germline V gene data show CDR1 as SQVTM and CDR2 as ANQGSEA. The V segment lost 7 bases and the J segment 2 bases; nucleotides outside the gene matches: 6.

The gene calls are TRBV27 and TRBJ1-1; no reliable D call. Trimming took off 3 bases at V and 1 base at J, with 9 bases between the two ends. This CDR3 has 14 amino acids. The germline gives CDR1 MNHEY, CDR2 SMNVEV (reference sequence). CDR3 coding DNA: TGTGCCAGCAGTTTTCTTACAGCGAACACTGAAGCTTTCTTT. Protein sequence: CASSFLTANTEAFF.

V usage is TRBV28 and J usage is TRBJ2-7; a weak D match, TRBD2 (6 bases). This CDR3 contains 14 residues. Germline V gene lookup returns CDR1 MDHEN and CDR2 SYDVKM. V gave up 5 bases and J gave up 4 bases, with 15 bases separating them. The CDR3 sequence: CASSQRGRTYEQYF. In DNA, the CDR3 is TGTGCCAGCAGTCAACGGGGGAGGACTTACGAGCAGTACTTC.

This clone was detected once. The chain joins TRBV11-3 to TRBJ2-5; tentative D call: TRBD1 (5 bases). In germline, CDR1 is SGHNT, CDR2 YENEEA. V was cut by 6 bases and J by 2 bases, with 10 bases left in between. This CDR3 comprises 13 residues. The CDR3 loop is CASSLTEQETQYF. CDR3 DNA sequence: TGTGCCAGCAGTCTGACAGAGCAAGAGACCCAGTACTTC.

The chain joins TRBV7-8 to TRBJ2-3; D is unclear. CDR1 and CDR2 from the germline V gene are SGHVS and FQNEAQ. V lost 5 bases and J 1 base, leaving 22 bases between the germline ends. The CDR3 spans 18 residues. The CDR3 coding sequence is TGTGCCAGCAGCCCTCGCCGCCCTCTGATGGTGGGCACAGATACGCAGTATTTT. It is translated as CASSPRRPLMVGTDTQYF. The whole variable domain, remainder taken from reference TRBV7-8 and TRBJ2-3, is GAGVSQSPRYKVAKRGQDVALRCDPISGHVSLFWYQQALGQGPEFLTYFQNEAQLDKSGLPSDRFFAERPEGSVSTLKIQRTQQEDSAVYLCASSPRRPLMVGTDTQYFGPGTRLTVL.

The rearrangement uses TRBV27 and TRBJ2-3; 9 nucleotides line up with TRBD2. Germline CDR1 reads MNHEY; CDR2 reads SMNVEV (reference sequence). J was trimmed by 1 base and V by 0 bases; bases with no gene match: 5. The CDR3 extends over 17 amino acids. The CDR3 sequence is CASSLSYLAGRTDTQYF. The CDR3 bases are TGTGCCAGCAGTTTATCCTACCTAGCGGGACGCACAGATACGCAGTATTTT.

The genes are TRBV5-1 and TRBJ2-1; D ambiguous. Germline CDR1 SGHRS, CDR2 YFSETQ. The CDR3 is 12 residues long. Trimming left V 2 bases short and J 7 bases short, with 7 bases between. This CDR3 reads CASSFSANEQFF. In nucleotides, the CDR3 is TGCGCCAGCAGCTTTTCAGCGAATGAGCAGTTCTTC.

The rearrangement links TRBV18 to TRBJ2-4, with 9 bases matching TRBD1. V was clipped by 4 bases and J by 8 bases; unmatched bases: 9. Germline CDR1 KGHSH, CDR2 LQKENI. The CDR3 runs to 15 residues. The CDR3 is CASSQSTGGMDIQYF. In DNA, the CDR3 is TGTGCCAGCTCACAATCGACAGGGGGTATGGACATTCAGTACTTC.

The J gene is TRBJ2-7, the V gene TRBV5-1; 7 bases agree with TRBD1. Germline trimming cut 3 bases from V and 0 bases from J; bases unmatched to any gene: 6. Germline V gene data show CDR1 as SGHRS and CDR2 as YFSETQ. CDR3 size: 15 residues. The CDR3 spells CASSSTGLASYEQYF. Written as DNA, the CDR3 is TGCGCCAGCAGCTCGACAGGGTTGGCCTCCTACGAGCAGTACTTC.

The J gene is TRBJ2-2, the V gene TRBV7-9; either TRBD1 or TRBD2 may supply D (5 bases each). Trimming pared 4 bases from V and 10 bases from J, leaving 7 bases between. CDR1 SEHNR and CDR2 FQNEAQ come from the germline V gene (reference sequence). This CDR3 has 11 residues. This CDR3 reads CASSSGLELFF. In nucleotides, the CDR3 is TGTGCCAGCAGCTCGGGGCTGGAGCTGTTTTTT.

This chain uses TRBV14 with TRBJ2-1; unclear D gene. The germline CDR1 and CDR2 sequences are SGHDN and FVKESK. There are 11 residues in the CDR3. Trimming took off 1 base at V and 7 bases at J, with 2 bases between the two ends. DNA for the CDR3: TGTGCCAGCAGCCAAGCTAATGAGCAGTTCTTC. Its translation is CASSQANEQFF.

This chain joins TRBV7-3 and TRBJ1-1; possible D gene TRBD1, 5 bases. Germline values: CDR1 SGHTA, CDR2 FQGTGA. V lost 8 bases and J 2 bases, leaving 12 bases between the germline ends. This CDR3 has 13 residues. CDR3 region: CASGGEANTEAFF. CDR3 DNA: TGTGCCAGCGGGGGGGAAGCCAACACTGAAGCTTTCTTT.

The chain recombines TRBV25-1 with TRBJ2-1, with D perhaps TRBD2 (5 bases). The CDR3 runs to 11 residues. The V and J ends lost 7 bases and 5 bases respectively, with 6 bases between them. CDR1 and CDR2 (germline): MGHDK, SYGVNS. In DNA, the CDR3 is TGTGCCAGCATCGGGAACAATGAGCAGTTCTTC. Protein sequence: CASIGNNEQFF.

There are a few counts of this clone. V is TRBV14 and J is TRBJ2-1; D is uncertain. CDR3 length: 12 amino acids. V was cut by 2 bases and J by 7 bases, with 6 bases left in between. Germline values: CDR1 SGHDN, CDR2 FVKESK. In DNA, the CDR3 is TGTGCCAGCAGCCAATTAGTAAATGAGCAGTTCTTC. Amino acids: CASSQLVNEQFF.

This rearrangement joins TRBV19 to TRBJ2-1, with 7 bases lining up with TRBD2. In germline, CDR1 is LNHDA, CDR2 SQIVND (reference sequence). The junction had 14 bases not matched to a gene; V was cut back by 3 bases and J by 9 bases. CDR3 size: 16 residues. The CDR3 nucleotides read TGTGCCAGTAGTATCACCTCGGGCGGGAGAATGGGTGAGCAGTTCTTC. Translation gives CASSITSGGRMGEQFF.

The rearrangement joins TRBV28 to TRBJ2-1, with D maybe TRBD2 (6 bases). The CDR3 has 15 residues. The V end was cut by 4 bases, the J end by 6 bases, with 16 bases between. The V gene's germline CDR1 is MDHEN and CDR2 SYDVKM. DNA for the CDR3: TGTGCCAGCAGTTCCCGGCTTGGGCGGGGCAATGAGCAGTTCTTC. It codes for CASSSRLGRGNEQFF.

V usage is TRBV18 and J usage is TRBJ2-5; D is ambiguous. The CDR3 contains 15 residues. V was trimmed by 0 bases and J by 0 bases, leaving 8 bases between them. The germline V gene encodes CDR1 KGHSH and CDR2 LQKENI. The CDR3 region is CASSPPAAYQETQYF. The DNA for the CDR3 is TGTGCCAGCTCACCACCCGCAGCGTACCAAGAGACCCAGTACTTC. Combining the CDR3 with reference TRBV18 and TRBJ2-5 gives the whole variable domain NAGVMQNPRHLVRRRGQEARLRCSPMKGHSHVYWYRQLPEEGLKFMVYLQKENIIDESGMPKERFSAEFPKEGPSILRIQQVVRGDSAAYFCASSPPAAYQETQYFGPGTRLLVL.

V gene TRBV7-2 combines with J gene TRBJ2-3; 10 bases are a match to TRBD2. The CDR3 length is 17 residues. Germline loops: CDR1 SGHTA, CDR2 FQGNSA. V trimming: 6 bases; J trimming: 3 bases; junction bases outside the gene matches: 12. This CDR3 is CASRPRGAGGPTDTQYF. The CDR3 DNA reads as TGTGCCAGCAGACCCCGCGGAGCGGGAGGGCCGACAGATACGCAGTATTTT.

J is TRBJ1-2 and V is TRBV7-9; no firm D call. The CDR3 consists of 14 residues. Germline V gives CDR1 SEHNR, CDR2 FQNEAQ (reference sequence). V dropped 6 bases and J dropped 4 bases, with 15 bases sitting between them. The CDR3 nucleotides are TGTGCCAGCAGGAATTCAGCGGGAGGCTATGGCTACACCTTC. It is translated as CASRNSAGGYGYTF.